The next 31 T cell receptor delta chains were all read from a single sample in a study of Vδ1+ human thymocytes (dated by TCRdb to 2016 to 2018). The paper as a whole reports these results and caveats: The thymic TRG and TRD repertoires appeared highly polyclonal, with Gaussian CDR3 length distributions, in contrast to the oligoclonal repertoires of peripheral blood.

These receptors' antigens are unknown. The run used an Illumina MiSeq. RNA extraction was carried out with the RNeasy mini kit, and reverse transcription was then done using Superscript III. Multiplex PCR was used to generate CDR3 amplicons, with pooled V-gene forward primers and a constant-region reverse primer carrying Illumina adaptor overhangs. TCRdb reran clone calling on the public reads with CATT; rows sharing one DNA sequence were then combined. In this sample the table shows about 75,000 delta-chain clones, roughly a third of which occur a single time. 0.2% to 0.3% of the sample is held by the ten biggest clonotypes. The material sequenced was Vdelta1+ gamma-delta thymocytes from the thymus. The label giving this sample's cell subset or site can be read as: FACS-sorted CD3+ TCRalphabeta- TCRVdelta1+ TCRVdelta2- thymocytes. The receptors were gathered from a boy under two years old who had congenital heart surgery.

This chain uses TRDV1 with TRDJ1; 12 bases match TRDD3. With 2 bases clipped from V and 2 bases from J, the junction kept 21 bases outside the gene matches. This CDR3 contains 22 residues. Germline CDR1 is TSWWSYY and CDR2 is QGS. This CDR3 is CALGEFGFLCPGGYALTDKLIF. DNA for the CDR3: TGTGCTCTTGGGGAATTCGGTTTTCTGTGCCCTGGGGGATACGCCTTGACCGATAAACTCATCTTT.

This clone was counted between two and nine times. This chain connects TRDV2 to TRDJ2; 9 bases fit TRDD3. V shed 5 bases, J shed 5 bases, and the junction held 8 bases outside the gene matches. The length of the CDR3 is 15 residues. Germline V gene data show CDR1 as GEAIGNYY and CDR2 as EKD. The CDR3 nucleotides are TGTGCCTGTGCCCTTTTTCTGGGGGATACAGCACAACTCTTCTTT. Protein sequence: CACALFLGDTAQLFF.

In its sample, this clone was seen a few times. Mismatch with germline at one junction end may stem from a read error. The gene calls are TRDV1 and TRDJ1; TRDD3 matches 9 bases. Germline CDR1 reads TSWWSYY; CDR2 reads QGS. The CDR3 is 21 amino acids. The CDR3 DNA reads as TGTGCTCTTGGGGAAAAACGTGAGCGCTGGGGGATTTTGCCGTACACCAATAAACTCATCTTT. Translating gives CALGEKRERWGILPYTNKLIF.

This clone was recorded a few times. The chain carries TRDV1 and TRDJ1; 8 positions agree with TRDD3. Unmatched junction bases numbered 12, after V lost 2 bases and J lost 4 bases. Germline CDR1 TSWWSYY, CDR2 QGS. The CDR3 sequence is 17 residues long. The CDR3 here is CALGESYRGYLHDKLIF. For the CDR3, the DNA is TGTGCTCTTGGGGAATCTTATAGGGGATACTTGCACGATAAACTCATCTTT.

V usage is TRDV1 and J usage is TRDJ1, with D tentatively TRDD2 (6 bases). CDR1 and CDR2 from the germline V gene are TSWWSYY and QGS. The CDR3 is made up of 22 amino acids. Trimming cost V 5 bases and J 3 bases, with 37 bases left between them. The CDR3 DNA reads as TGTGCTCTTGGGCCTCGCCCTCCCTCTTCCTTTACTGGTCAAATGTTGGCCGATAAACTCATCTTT. It yields the protein CALGPRPPSSFTGQMLADKLIF.

The chain combines TRDV1 with TRDJ1; the match to TRDD3 covers 12 bases. CDR1 is TSWWSYY, CDR2 QGS, per germline. This CDR3 spans 21 amino acids. Germline trimming cut 1 base from V and 0 bases from J; bases unmatched to any gene: 15. The CDR3 DNA sequence: TGTGCTCTTGGGGAACGTAATACTGGGGGATACCGCCACCTGCACACCGATAAACTCATCTTT. Translation gives CALGERNTGGYRHLHTDKLIF.

The chain carries TRDV1 and TRDJ1, with no clear D. The CDR3 covers 17 residues. The germline V gene has CDR1 TSWWSYY and CDR2 QGS. V shed 2 bases and J shed 7 bases, with 23 bases lying between them. The CDR3 sequence: CALGEKPPGLHVGKLIF. The CDR3 nucleotides are TGTGCTCTTGGGGAAAAGCCCCCCGGTCTGCACGTCGGTAAACTCATCTTT.

The chain couples TRDV1 to TRDJ1; TRDD3 aligns across 9 bases. The germline CDR1 and CDR2 sequences are TSWWSYY and QGS. V lost 2 bases, J lost 3 bases, and 19 bases stayed unmatched. CDR3 length equals 20 residues. CDR3 region: CALGEVGLLIRGILPDKLIF. The CDR3 DNA is TGTGCTCTTGGGGAAGTCGGACTACTTATCCGGGGGATACTGCCCGATAAACTCATCTTT.

This clone was picked up one time. This chain joins TRDV1 and TRDJ1, with 7 bases matching TRDD3. In germline, CDR1 is TSWWSYY, CDR2 QGS. The CDR3 totals 20 residues. J gave up 0 bases and V 3 bases, and 19 bases lay outside the gene matches. For the CDR3, the DNA is TGTGCTCTTGGGGAGAACCCTCGGTGGGATACCCCCCAGAACACCGATAAACTCATCTTT. Protein product: CALGENPRWDTPQNTDKLIF.

This chain joins TRDV1 and TRDJ1; the match to TRDD3 covers 8 bases. V trimming: 0 bases; J trimming: 0 bases; junction bases outside the gene matches: 18. There are 21 residues in the CDR3. From germline, CDR1 is TSWWSYY and CDR2 QGS. The CDR3 sequence: CALGELGLNGDTKSYTDKLIF. CDR3 bases: TGTGCTCTTGGGGAACTAGGGCTGAATGGGGATACCAAATCGTACACCGATAAACTCATCTTT.

This chain connects TRDV1 to TRDJ1; D perhaps matches TRDD1 (6 bases). With 5 bases removed from V and 0 bases from J, the gap between germline ends came to 37 bases. The CDR3 length is 23 residues. Germline V gene sequence: CDR1 TSWWSYY, CDR2 QGS. The CDR3 bases are TGTGCTCTTGGGTCCCGACTGTTGCCCGGAAATATACACCACGATCCGTACACCGATAAACTCATCTTT. It yields the protein CALGSRLLPGNIHHDPYTDKLIF.

This rearrangement joins TRDV1 to TRDJ1; the D is unclear. V dropped 0 bases and J dropped 0 bases, with 26 bases sitting between them. This CDR3 is built from 21 residues. The germline gives CDR1 TSWWSYY, CDR2 QGS. The CDR3 loop reads CALGELGLARLIRKHTDKLIF. The CDR3 DNA follows: TGTGCTCTTGGGGAACTAGGACTAGCGAGACTGATAAGGAAGCACACCGATAAACTCATCTTT.

This clone turned up a few times. The J gene is TRDJ1, the V gene TRDV1, with 7 bases aligning to TRDD3. The germline CDR1 and CDR2 sequences are TSWWSYY and QGS. The CDR3 length is 20 residues. Trimming at V came to 1 base and at J to 0 bases, leaving 17 bases not matched to a gene. The CDR3 sequence: CALGEPPPLLGRWYTDKLIF. CDR3 coding DNA: TGTGCTCTTGGGGAACCCCCCCCTTTACTGGGGAGGTGGTACACCGATAAACTCATCTTT.

The chain joins TRDV1 to TRDJ1; 12 bases are a match to TRDD3. Losses at the gene ends were 2 bases for V and 0 bases for J; bases not matched to a gene: 22. CDR1 and CDR2 (germline): TSWWSYY, QGS. The CDR3 has 23 amino acids. The CDR3 nucleotides read TGTGCTCTTGGGGAATTTCACTTCCTCCATGTACTGGGGGATACAGCGTACACCGATAAACTCATCTTT. Translating it yields CALGEFHFLHVLGDTAYTDKLIF.

This clone was found a few times. The chain links TRDV1 to TRDJ1; 13 bases map to TRDD3. The CDR3 has 18 amino acids. The V and J ends lost 5 bases and 8 bases, in that order; junction bases with no gene match: 17. Germline CDR1 TSWWSYY, CDR2 QGS. In nucleotides, the CDR3 is TGTGCTCTTGGGACGCACAGGACTGGGGGATACGCGGGATCGAAACTCATCTTT. Translation gives CALGTHRTGGYAGSKLIF.

This clone appeared a few times. The chain couples TRDV1 to TRDJ1; TRDD2 matches at 8 bases. V shed 6 bases, J shed 1 base, and the junction held 25 bases outside the gene matches. The CDR3 spans 21 residues. Per the germline V gene, CDR1 is TSWWSYY and CDR2 is QGS. For the CDR3, the DNA is TGTGCTCTTGGTTACCTTCCTAGGGGGTTCCTACGTAAGGGCCGCACCGATAAACTCATCTTT. Translating it yields CALGYLPRGFLRKGRTDKLIF.

The J gene is TRDJ1, the V gene TRDV1; 7 bases fit TRDD3. The CDR3 loop spans 18 amino acids. Germline assignment: CDR1 TSWWSYY and CDR2 QGS. The trim removed 0 bases at V and 0 bases at J, leaving 10 bases unmatched. This chain's CDR3 is CALGELSGGCSYTDKLIF. The DNA for the CDR3 is TGTGCTCTTGGGGAACTTTCCGGGGGATGCTCTTACACCGATAAACTCATCTTT.

This clone occurred a few times. The genes are TRDV1 and TRDJ1; 8 bases match TRDD3. The length of the CDR3 is 20 residues. From germline, CDR1 is TSWWSYY and CDR2 QGS. V was clipped by 0 bases and J by 0 bases; unmatched bases: 15. The CDR3 here is CALGELGYWGSRVYTDKLIF. CDR3 nucleotides: TGTGCTCTTGGGGAACTCGGGTACTGGGGGTCCCGTGTGTACACCGATAAACTCATCTTT.

The V gene is TRDV1, the J gene TRDJ1; 9 bases are shared with TRDD3. V trimming: 0 bases; J trimming: 0 bases; junction bases outside the gene matches: 14. In germline, CDR1 is TSWWSYY, CDR2 QGS. The CDR3 spans 20 residues. The CDR3: CALGELPSPYWGKYTDKLIF. CDR3 nucleotides: TGTGCTCTTGGGGAACTTCCTTCCCCGTACTGGGGGAAGTACACCGATAAACTCATCTTT.

This clone was counted only a few times. The chain recombines TRDV1 with TRDJ1; a possible D gene is TRDD3 (7 bases). The CDR3 runs 23 residues. Trimming stripped 7 bases from V and 0 bases from J, with 39 bases between. CDR1 is TSWWSYY and CDR2 is QGS in the germline V gene. The CDR3 sequence: CALVGVTSSNFALGVTHTDKLIF. The CDR3 region has the DNA TGTGCTCTTGTAGGAGTTACTTCCTCGAACTTCGCCCTGGGGGTCACCCACACCGATAAACTCATCTTT.

This clone was detected a few times. The chain joins TRDV1 to TRDJ1, with 12 bases fitting TRDD3. The CDR3 is 15 amino acids. Per the germline V gene, CDR1 is TSWWSYY and CDR2 is QGS. V lost 5 bases to trimming and J lost 2 bases; unmatched junction nucleotides: 3. Here the CDR3 reads CALGLGDTLTDKLIF. The CDR3, as DNA: TGTGCTCTTGGGCTGGGGGATACGCTTACCGATAAACTCATCTTT.

The chain links TRDV1 to TRDJ1; tentative D call: TRDD3 (5 bases). Trimming pared 4 bases from V and 0 bases from J, leaving 18 bases between. The V gene's germline CDR1 is TSWWSYY and CDR2 QGS. There are 17 residues in the CDR3. The CDR3 sequence is CALGAGIRAINTDKLIF. CDR3 nucleotide sequence: TGTGCTCTTGGGGCTGGGATCCGCGCCATAAACACCGATAAACTCATCTTT.

This clone was detected only a few times. The J gene is TRDJ1, the V gene TRDV1; 13 nucleotides line up with TRDD3. CDR1 and CDR2 from the germline V gene are TSWWSYY and QGS. J was trimmed by 2 bases and V by 0 bases; bases with no gene match: 21. The length of the CDR3 is 23 residues. The CDR3 loop reads CALGELVFSQGTGGYGVTDKLIF. The CDR3 DNA reads TGTGCTCTTGGGGAACTAGTGTTCTCCCAAGGTACTGGGGGATACGGGGTTACCGATAAACTCATCTTT.

The table lists this clone with a few counts. The chain links TRDV1 to TRDJ2, with 11 nucleotides matching TRDD3. CDR1 TSWWSYY and CDR2 QGS come from the germline V gene. The CDR3 spans 21 residues. J lost 2 bases, V lost 2 bases, and 16 bases had no gene match. The CDR3 spells CALGERSYLPSGGYLTAQLFF. CDR3 coding DNA: TGTGCTCTTGGGGAAAGGTCCTACCTACCTTCTGGGGGATACTTGACAGCACAACTCTTCTTT.

The chain joins TRDV1 to TRDJ1; 8 nucleotides match TRDD3. This CDR3 region has 20 residues. The germline V gene has CDR1 TSWWSYY and CDR2 QGS. The trim removed 5 bases at V and 2 bases at J, leaving 22 bases unmatched. The CDR3 DNA sequence: TGTGCTCTTGGGCCCCCGCGCCGCGAGCTGGGGGAGTGTAATACCGATAAACTCATCTTT. Protein: CALGPPRRELGECNTDKLIF.

V gene TRDV2 combines with J gene TRDJ1, with a tentative D call TRDD3 (6 bases). The CDR3 covers 21 residues. Germline lookup yields CDR1 GEAIGNYY and CDR2 EKD. The V and J ends lost 5 bases and 0 bases respectively, with 33 bases between them. CDR3 nucleotides: TGTGCCTGTGCCAGCTCCTTCGCACACTTGGGGATCATCTTGTACACCGATAAACTCATCTTT. Translating it yields CACASSFAHLGIILYTDKLIF.

The rearrangement joins TRDV1 to TRDJ1, with TRDD3 matching over 12 bases. The V and J ends lost 3 bases and 2 bases, in that order; junction bases with no gene match: 22. The length of the CDR3 is 22 residues. Germline CDR1 reads TSWWSYY; CDR2 reads QGS. The CDR3 spells CALGDLGFLRLTGGYFTDKLIF. DNA for the CDR3: TGTGCTCTTGGGGACCTCGGTTTCCTACGCCTTACTGGGGGATACTTTACCGATAAACTCATCTTT.

The rearrangement links TRDV1 to TRDJ1; 10 bases fit TRDD3. Germline trimming cut 2 bases from V and 3 bases from J; bases unmatched to any gene: 48. From germline, CDR1 is TSWWSYY and CDR2 QGS. The CDR3 consists of 30 residues. The CDR3 DNA follows: TGTGCTCTTGGGGAAACCCCTTCCTGGGTCTTCCTCGGACCCCTGGCCCACCACCAGAGTACTGGGGGATCTCCCGATAAACTCATCTTT. This encodes CALGETPSWVFLGPLAHHQSTGGSPDKLIF.

This clone was seen only a few times. The chain couples TRDV1 to TRDJ1; TRDD3 matches at 10 bases. The CDR3 runs 21 residues. Unmatched junction bases numbered 22, after V lost 4 bases and J lost 2 bases. The germline V gene has CDR1 TSWWSYY and CDR2 QGS. This CDR3 reads CALGGRYRRLGDGTRTDKLIF. In DNA, the CDR3 is TGTGCTCTTGGGGGGCGCTACCGACGACTGGGGGATGGAACTAGAACCGATAAACTCATCTTT.

The table lists this clone with a few counts. The chain uses TRDV1 and TRDJ1; 9 positions agree with TRDD3. V was clipped by 6 bases and J by 5 bases; unmatched bases: 19. Germline V gene sequence: CDR1 TSWWSYY, CDR2 QGS. The CDR3 totals 18 residues. In DNA form, the CDR3 reads TGTGCTCTTGGAAGATACCCGGGCGTTCGTACTGGGGGAGATAAACTCATCTTT. Its translation: CALGRYPGVRTGGDKLIF.

This clone was seen more than once but under ten times. The chain couples TRDV1 to TRDJ1; D is unresolved. This CDR3 has 13 amino acids. Trimming took off 0 bases at V and 10 bases at J, with 12 bases between the two ends. Germline loops: CDR1 TSWWSYY, CDR2 QGS. DNA for the CDR3: TGTGCTCTTGGGGAACTTATCGCGAGGGGACTCATCTTT. Translated, it gives CALGELIARGLIF.